This record concerns one T cell receptor beta chain sequence. At one end, the junction sequence differs from germline, possibly due to a read error. The sample belongs to a study of shared clonotypes between healthy human individuals. Whole-study context: For every donor, three CD4 naive, three CD4 memory, two CD8 naive and one CD8 memory plates were used.

Genomic DNA belonging to each subset was distributed in equal measure over several immunoSEQ plates. Roughly 210 ng DNA, around 30,000 T cell genomes, went into each sorted-subset replicate PCR. Only in-frame clones appear in the TCRdb table, and some are missing; sequencing was by immunoSEQ multiplex PCR. The sample includes about 2 million clones, roughly 94% of them seen just once. Germline V gene sequence: CDR1 MNHEY, CDR2 SMNVEV (reference sequence). The CDR3 runs 17 residues. CD8 cells classed as naive were CD45RO-negative and positively selected for CCR7, excluding terminally differentiated effector memory CD45RA+ cells. Healthy HIV-negative adults without recent acute infections or vaccinations served as donors.

Sequencing used naive CD8+ T cells sorted from blood. The clonotype comes from a young man in good health. This chain links TRBV27 with TRBJ2-1, with 11 bases lining up with TRBD2. The CDR3 DNA reads TGTGCCAGCAGTTTGGCTAGCGGGGGGCGCTCCTACAGTGAGCAGTTCTTC. Translating it yields CASSLASGGRSYSEQFF.